This is a list of T cell receptor beta chains from one sample in a study of tumor-infiltrating lymphocytes in localized non-small cell lung cancer. Repertoires were generated with immunoSEQ multiplex PCR, while TCRdb's copy carries only in-frame clones and drops some. The repertoire has about 16,000 clones, about three quarters of them found once; the top ten carry more than 3.5%. Source material: lung tumor tissue. Receptor source: a human donor with non-small cell lung cancer. The CDR3 runs from the conserved cysteine through the conserved F or W. A D gene is named only where the DNA matches it firmly. Where a row states a size, it is once, few, many or the class of an expanded clone; other rows omit it.

TRBD1 TRBJ2-5 TRBV6-5 NA CASSSGTAMETQYF TGTGCCAGCAGCTCCGGGACAGCGATGGAGACCCAGTACTTC
NA TRBJ2-7 TRBV28 NA CASNRIQGGEQYF TGTGCCAGCAACCGGATTCAGGGCGGCGAGCAGTACTTC
TRBD1 TRBJ1-1 TRBV18 NA CASSRQGVAEAFF TGTGCCAGCTCACGCCAGGGGGTCGCTGAAGCTTTCTTT
NA TRBJ1-5 TRBV6-5 NA CASSYPSREDNQPQHF TGTGCCAGCAGTTATCCTTCGAGGGAAGACAATCAGCCCCAGCATTTT
TRBD1 TRBJ1-1 TRBV10-1 NA CASSEGGAGEAFF TGCGCCAGCAGTGAAGGGGGCGCAGGTGAAGCTTTCTTT
NA TRBJ1-2 TRBV5-4 NA CASSPADGGRRGYTF TGTGCCAGCAGCCCTGCGGACGGAGGGAGACGGGGCTACACCTTC
NA TRBJ1-5 TRBV5-6 NA CASSHGRGSQPQHF TGTGCCAGCAGCCACGGGAGGGGCAGTCAGCCCCAGCATTTT
TRBD2 TRBJ2-7 TRBV19 few CASSRRYDYGGRGAYEQYF TGTGCCAGTAGTAGAAGATACGACTACGGCGGGAGGGGGGCCTACGAGCAGTACTTC
TRBD1 TRBJ1-4 TRBV25-1 NA CASSRDRDLREKLFF TGTGCCAGCAGTAGAGACAGGGATTTAAGGGAAAAACTGTTTTTT
NA TRBJ1-5 TRBV28 NA CASRPPGPELISPQHF TGTGCCAGCAGGCCACCGGGACCAGAATTAATCAGCCCCCAGCATTTT
TRBD1 TRBJ1-4 TRBV28 once CASSTPGQVGKLFF TGTGCCAGCAGTACCCCCGGACAGGTGGGAAAACTGTTTTTT
TRBD2 TRBJ2-1 TRBV19 once CASKKTSGSYEQFF TGTGCCAGTAAGAAGACTAGCGGGAGTTATGAGCAGTTCTTC
NA TRBJ1-5 TRBV5-8 once CASSRSQVGRDFNQPQHF TGTGCCAGCAGCCGATCTCAGGTTGGTAGGGATTTCAATCAGCCCCAGCATTTT
NA TRBJ1-1 TRBV6-1 NA CASSEYQGRTEAFF TGTGCCAGCAGCGAGTATCAGGGGAGAACTGAAGCTTTCTTT
NA TRBJ2-7 TRBV2 NA CASRGGAYEQYF TGTGCCAGCAGAGGAGGGGCCTACGAGCAGTACTTC
NA TRBJ1-4 TRBV28 NA CASSLYRVTNEKLFF TGTGCCAGCAGTTTATATCGAGTAACTAATGAAAAACTGTTTTTT
NA TRBJ1-2 TRBV5-6 NA CASSPGQRGYGYTF TGTGCCAGCAGCCCCGGACAGAGGGGCTATGGCTACACCTTC
TRBD2 TRBJ2-3 TRBV10-3 NA CAISAASGSTDTQYF TGTGCCATCAGTGCGGCTAGCGGGAGCACAGATACGCAGTATTTT
TRBD1 TRBJ1-5 TRBV11-1 NA CASSFTGTGTFYSNQPQHF TGTGCCAGCAGTTTCACGGGGACAGGGACCTTTTATAGCAATCAGCCCCAGCATTTT
NA TRBJ1-2 TRBV5-3 NA CARSLERTIDYGYTF TGTGCCAGAAGCTTGGAACGGACAATCGACTATGGCTACACCTTC
NA TRBJ2-1 TRBV11-1 NA CASSLGVGRHNEQFF TGTGCCAGCAGCTTAGGTGTTGGGAGACACAATGAGCAGTTCTTC
NA TRBJ2-5 TRBV6-5 NA CASSYFGQNQETQYF TGTGCCAGCAGTTACTTCGGACAGAACCAAGAGACCCAGTACTTC
NA TRBJ2-3 TRBV7-2 NA CASSLDTSTDTQYF TGTGCCAGCAGCTTGGACACGAGCACAGATACGCAGTATTTT
TRBD2 TRBJ2-1 TRBV4-2 once CASSQDMASGRPEQFF TGTGCCAGCAGCCAAGATATGGCTAGCGGGAGACCTGAGCAGTTCTTC
NA TRBJ1-1 TRBV27 NA CASSIVGRRAFF TGTGCCAGCAGCATCGTCGGGAGGAGGGCTTTCTTT
NA TRBJ2-1 TRBV13 NA CASSSRGGYNEQFF TGTGCCAGCAGCTCCCGAGGGGGTTACAATGAGCAGTTCTTC
NA TRBJ2-1 TRBV2 NA CASKVSYYNEQFF TGTGCCAGCAAAGTATCATACTACAATGAGCAGTTCTTC
TRBD2 TRBJ2-1 TRBV5-1 NA CASRERESTYNEQFF TGCGCCAGCAGGGAGCGGGAGAGTACCTACAATGAGCAGTTCTTC
NA TRBJ1-3 TRBV7-7 NA CASSPGYGNTIYF TGTGCTAGCAGCCCCGGTTATGGAAACACCATATATTTT
NA TRBJ2-7 TRBV6-5 NA CASRKVHREQYF TGTGCCAGCAGAAAGGTACATCGAGAGCAGTACTTC
NA TRBJ2-7 TRBV2 NA CASRPWGGVYEQYF TGTGCCAGCAGGCCATGGGGAGGAGTCTACGAGCAGTACTTC
NA TRBJ1-5 TRBV5-5 NA CASSLNVLGNQPQHF TGTGCCAGCAGCTTGAATGTTCTTGGGAATCAGCCCCAGCATTTT
TRBD1 TRBJ2-5 TRBV30 NA CAWRATGFQETQYF TGTGCCTGGAGAGCGACAGGGTTCCAAGAGACCCAGTACTTC
NA TRBJ2-2 TRBV10-2 once CASKSGELFF TGCGCCAGCAAGTCCGGGGAGCTGTTTTTT
NA TRBJ2-3 TRBV30 few CAWSVWGSTDTQYF TGTGCCTGGAGTGTATGGGGGAGCACAGATACGCAGTATTTT
NA TRBJ1-5 TRBV19 NA CASTGLLNQPQHF TGTGCCAGTACGGGACTCCTAAATCAGCCCCAGCATTTT
TRBD2 TRBJ2-2 TRBV18 NA CASSEGLAANTGELFF TGTGCCAGCTCCGAGGGACTAGCGGCCAACACCGGGGAGCTGTTTTTT
NA TRBJ2-6 TRBV7-3 NA CASRGQGDGANVLTF TGTGCCAGCAGGGGCCAGGGTGATGGGGCCAACGTCCTGACTTTC
NA TRBJ2-2 TRBV27 few CASSLRGGGDTGELFF TGTGCCAGCAGTTTAAGAGGGGGAGGGGACACCGGGGAGCTGTTTTTT
NA TRBJ1-5 TRBV6-5 NA CASGKENQPQHF TGTGCCAGCGGAAAGGAAAATCAGCCCCAGCATTTT
NA TRBJ2-7 TRBV25-1 few CASSHGGYEQYF TGTGCCAGCAGCCACGGGGGATACGAGCAGTACTTC
NA TRBJ2-7 TRBV15 few CATSRDPSGEQYF TGTGCCACCAGCAGAGACCCGAGTGGGGAGCAGTACTTC
NA TRBJ2-3 TRBV7-3 NA CASSLTGGPDTQYF TGTGCCAGCAGCTTAACGGGAGGCCCAGATACGCAGTATTTT
TRBD2 TRBJ2-3 TRBV9 NA CASSPPGLGGTDTQYF TGTGCCAGCAGCCCCCCGGGACTAGGAGGCACAGATACGCAGTATTTT
NA TRBJ1-3 TRBV28 NA CASSPGYLGNTIYF TGTGCCAGCTCTCCCGGGTATCTTGGAAACACCATATATTTT
NA TRBJ2-3 TRBV7-9 NA CASSLVMWEPTDTQYF TGTGCCAGCAGCTTAGTTATGTGGGAACCCACAGATACGCAGTATTTT